A selection of T cell receptor beta chains follows, all from one sample in a study of vaccination effects on CD4 cells after COVID-19. No cognate antigen is known for these TCRs. Assay used: immunoSEQ multiplex PCR; TCRdb lists only in-frame clones, some missing. Counted here are 25,000 to 35,000 clones, over 70% occurring once; the ten biggest clones make up roughly a tenth. The sequences come from CD4+ T cells from PBMCs cultured with HCoV-NL63 spike peptides, collected after COVID-19 vaccination. These receptors were taken from a human donor who received a COVID-19 vaccine. The CDR3 runs from the conserved cysteine through the conserved F or W. D genes are given only for firm matches. Clone size appears in some rows only: once, few, many, or a class for an expanded clone.

len,abundance,d_gene,j_gene,v_gene,CDR3aa,CDR3nt
18,-,-,TRBJ2-1,TRBV4-1,CASSQDQMGRGSYNEQFF,TGCGCCAGCAGCCAAGATCAAATGGGCAGGGGCTCCTACAATGAGCAGTTCTTC
15,-,TRBD1,TRBJ1-5,TRBV27,CASSLSTGGNQPQHF,TGTGCCAGCAGTTTATCGACAGGGGGTAATCAGCCCCAGCATTTT
13,-,-,TRBJ2-3,TRBV7-6,CASSLARTDTQYF,TGTGCCAGCAGCTTAGCGAGGACAGATACGCAGTATTTT
18,-,TRBD1,TRBJ2-6,TRBV5-4,CASSSRDRVRSGANVLTF,TGTGCCAGCAGCTCGAGGGACAGGGTTAGGTCTGGGGCCAACGTCCTGACTTTC
16,-,TRBD1,TRBJ1-2,TRBV18,CASSPPGTATNYGYTF,TGTGCCAGCTCACCGCCCGGGACAGCAACCAACTATGGCTACACCTTC
11,-,-,TRBJ1-2,TRBV28,CATGQSYGYTF,TGTGCCACCGGACAGTCCTATGGCTACACCTTC
15,-,TRBD1,TRBJ1-3,TRBV7-6,CASSSGQASGNTIYF,TGTGCCAGCAGCTCCGGACAGGCCTCTGGAAACACCATATATTTT
15,-,TRBD2,TRBJ2-5,TRBV10-1,CASSGGTSGKETQYF,TGCGCCAGCAGTGGGGGGACTAGCGGGAAAGAGACCCAGTACTTC
18,-,-,TRBJ1-5,TRBV4-1,CASSQDIGSLTRNQPQHF,TGCGCCAGCAGCCAAGATATCGGCAGCCTCACCCGCAATCAGCCCCAGCATTTT
15,-,TRBD1,TRBJ1-2,TRBV10-2,CASSGDRTNSYGYTF,TGCGCCAGCAGTGGGGACAGGACAAATTCGTATGGCTACACCTTC
16,-,-,TRBJ2-2,TRBV2,CASSAYGSSNTGELFF,TGTGCCAGCAGTGCATATGGCAGTTCGAACACCGGGGAGCTGTTTTTT
15,-,TRBD2,TRBJ2-7,TRBV4-1,CASSHQRGGLYEQYF,TGCGCCAGCAGCCACCAGCGGGGGGGCTTGTACGAGCAGTACTTC
13,-,TRBD1,TRBJ2-1,TRBV5-5,CASSLDRGSEQFF,TGTGCCAGCAGCTTGGACAGGGGGAGTGAGCAGTTCTTC
16,-,TRBD1,TRBJ1-5,TRBV11-3,CASSPGQGYSNQPQHF,TGTGCCAGCAGTCCGGGACAGGGTTATAGCAATCAGCCCCAGCATTTT
15,-,-,TRBJ1-1,TRBV19,CASSNKGTVNTEAFF,TGTGCCAGTAGCAATAAGGGGACGGTGAACACTGAAGCTTTCTTT
12,-,-,TRBJ2-3,TRBV18,CASSTSTDTQYF,TGTGCCAGCTCAACCAGCACAGATACGCAGTATTTT
13,-,-,TRBJ2-5,TRBV7-9,CASSLAGAETQYF,TGTGCCAGCAGCTTAGCAGGGGCAGAGACCCAGTACTTC
16,-,-,TRBJ1-2,TRBV18,CASSPLVGRSEKGYTF,TGTGCCAGCTCACCACTGGTGGGCAGGAGTGAGAAGGGCTACACCTTC
18,once,TRBD2,TRBJ2-3,TRBV5-5,CASSRLGTSGGSTDTQYF,TGTGCCAGCAGCAGACTCGGGACTAGCGGGGGGAGCACAGATACGCAGTATTTT
13,-,TRBD1,TRBJ1-5,TRBV24-1,CATNDREDQPQHF,TGTGCCACCAACGACAGGGAGGATCAGCCCCAGCATTTT
14,-,-,TRBJ2-3,TRBV11-2,CASSLDWGTDTQYF,TGTGCCAGCAGCTTAGATTGGGGAACAGATACGCAGTATTTT
14,-,TRBD2,TRBJ2-5,TRBV6-5,CASRRTSGGETQYF,TGTGCCAGCAGGAGGACTAGCGGGGGTGAGACCCAGTACTTC
15,once,-,TRBJ1-5,TRBV4-1,CASSQIVDKDQPQHF,TGCGCCAGCAGCCAGATAGTGGACAAAGATCAGCCCCAGCATTTT